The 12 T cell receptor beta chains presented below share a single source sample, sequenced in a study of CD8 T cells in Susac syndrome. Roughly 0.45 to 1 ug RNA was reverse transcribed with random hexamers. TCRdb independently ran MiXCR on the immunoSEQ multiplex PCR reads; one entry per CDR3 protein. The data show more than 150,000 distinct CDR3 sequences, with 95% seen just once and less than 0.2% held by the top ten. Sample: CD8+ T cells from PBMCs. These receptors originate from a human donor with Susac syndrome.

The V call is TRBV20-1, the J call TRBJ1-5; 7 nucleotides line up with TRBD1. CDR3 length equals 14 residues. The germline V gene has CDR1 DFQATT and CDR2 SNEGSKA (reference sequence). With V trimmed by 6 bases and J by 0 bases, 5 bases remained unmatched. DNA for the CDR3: TGCAGTGCGTTGACAGGGAATAGCAATCAGCCCCAGCATTTT. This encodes CSALTGNSNQPQHF.

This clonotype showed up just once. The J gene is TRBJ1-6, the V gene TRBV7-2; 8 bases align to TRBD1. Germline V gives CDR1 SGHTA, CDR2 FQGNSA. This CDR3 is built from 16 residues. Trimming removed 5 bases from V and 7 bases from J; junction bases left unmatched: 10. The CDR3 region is CASSDGQGLWNSPLHF. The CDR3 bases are TGTGCCAGCAGCGATGGACAGGGATTGTGGAATTCACCCCTCCACTTT.

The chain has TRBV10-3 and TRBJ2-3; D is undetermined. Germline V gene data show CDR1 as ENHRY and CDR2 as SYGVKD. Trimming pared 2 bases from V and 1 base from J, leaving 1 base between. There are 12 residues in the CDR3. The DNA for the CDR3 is TGTGCCATCAGTGAGGGCACAGATACGCAGTATTTT. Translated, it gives CAISEGTDTQYF.

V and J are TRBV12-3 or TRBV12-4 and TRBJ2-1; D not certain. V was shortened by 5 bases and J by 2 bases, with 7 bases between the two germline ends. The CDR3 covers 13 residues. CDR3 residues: CASSHSPYNEQFF. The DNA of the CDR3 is TGTGCCAGCAGTCACAGCCCCTACAATGAGCAGTTCTTC.

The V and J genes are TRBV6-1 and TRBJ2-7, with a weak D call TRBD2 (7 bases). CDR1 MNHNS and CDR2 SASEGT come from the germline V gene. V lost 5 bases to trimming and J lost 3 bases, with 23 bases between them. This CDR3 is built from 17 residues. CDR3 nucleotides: TGTGCCAGCAGTCTCCCCCCAAATGGGGGGGCAGTCTACGAGCAGTACTTC. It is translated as CASSLPPNGGAVYEQYF.

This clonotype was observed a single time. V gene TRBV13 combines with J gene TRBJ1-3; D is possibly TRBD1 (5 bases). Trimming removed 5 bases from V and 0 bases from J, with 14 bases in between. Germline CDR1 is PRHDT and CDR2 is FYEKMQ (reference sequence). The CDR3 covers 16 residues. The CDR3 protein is CASSPEMGDSGNTIYF. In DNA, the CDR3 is TGTGCCAGCAGCCCCGAGATGGGGGACTCTGGAAACACCATATATTTT.

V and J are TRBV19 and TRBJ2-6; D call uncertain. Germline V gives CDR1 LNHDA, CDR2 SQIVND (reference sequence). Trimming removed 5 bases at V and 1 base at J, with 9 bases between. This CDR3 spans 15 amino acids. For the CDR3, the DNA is TGTGCCAGTAGTGAAACAGCTTCTGGGGCCAACGTCCTGACTTTC. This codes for CASSETASGANVLTF.

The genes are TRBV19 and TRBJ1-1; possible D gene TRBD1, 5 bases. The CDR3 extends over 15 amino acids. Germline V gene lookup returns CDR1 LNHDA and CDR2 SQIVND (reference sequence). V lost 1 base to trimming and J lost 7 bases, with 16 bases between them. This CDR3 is CASSIVIPGTGEAFF. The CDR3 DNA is TGTGCCAGTAGTATAGTAATACCCGGGACCGGTGAAGCTTTCTTT.

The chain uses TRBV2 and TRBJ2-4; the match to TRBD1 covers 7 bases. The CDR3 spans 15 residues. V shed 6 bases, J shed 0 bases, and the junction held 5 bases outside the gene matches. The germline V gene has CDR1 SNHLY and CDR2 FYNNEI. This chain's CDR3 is CASRGTVLAKNIQYF. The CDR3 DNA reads TGTGCCAGCAGAGGGACAGTTCTAGCCAAAAACATTCAGTACTTC.

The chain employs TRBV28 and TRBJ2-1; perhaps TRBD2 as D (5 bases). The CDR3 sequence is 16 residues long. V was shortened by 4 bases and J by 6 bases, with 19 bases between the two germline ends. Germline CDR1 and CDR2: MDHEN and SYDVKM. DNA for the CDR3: TGTGCCAGCAGTTACCCCGGGATTACAAGGGCCAATGAGCAGTTCTTC. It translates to CASSYPGITRANEQFF.

The CDR3 DNA follows: TGTGCCAAGGGACTAGCCAAAGAGACCCAGTACTTC. Encoded protein: CAKGLAKETQYF. The chain carries TRBV3-1 and TRBJ2-5; 9 bases match TRBD2. The V and J ends lost 10 bases and 3 bases, in that order; junction bases with no gene match: 3. CDR1 is LGHDT, CDR2 YNNKEL, per germline (reference sequence). This CDR3 is built from 12 residues.

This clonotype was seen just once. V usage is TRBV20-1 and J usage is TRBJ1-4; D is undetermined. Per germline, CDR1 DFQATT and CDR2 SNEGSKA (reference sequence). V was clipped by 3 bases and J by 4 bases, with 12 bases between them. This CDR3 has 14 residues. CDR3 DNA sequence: TGCAGTGCTAGTGCGATCCCTCGTAATGAAAAACTGTTTTTT. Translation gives CSASAIPRNEKLFF.